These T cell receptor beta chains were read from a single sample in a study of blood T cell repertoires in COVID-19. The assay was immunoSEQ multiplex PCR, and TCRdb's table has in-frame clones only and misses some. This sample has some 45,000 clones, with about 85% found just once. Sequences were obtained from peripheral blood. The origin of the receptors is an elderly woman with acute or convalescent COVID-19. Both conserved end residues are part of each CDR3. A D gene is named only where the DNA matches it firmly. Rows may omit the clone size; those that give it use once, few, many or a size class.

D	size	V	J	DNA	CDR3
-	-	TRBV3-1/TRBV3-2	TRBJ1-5	TGTGCCAGCAGCCAAGGGGGAGGTAATAATCAGCCCCAGCATTTT	CASSQGGGNNQPQHF
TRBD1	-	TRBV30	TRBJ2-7	TGTGCCTGGAGGGACAGGGCTATGGAGCAGTACTTC	CAWRDRAMEQYF
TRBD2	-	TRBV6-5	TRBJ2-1	TGTGCCAGCAGGAGACTAGCGGGAAGCTACAATGAGCAGTTCTTC	CASRRLAGSYNEQFF
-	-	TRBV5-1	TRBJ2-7	TGCGCCAGCAGCTTGGCAACAGGGAGCCTTTCCTACGAGCAGTACTTC	CASSLATGSLSYEQYF
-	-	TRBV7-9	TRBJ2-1	TGTGCCAGCAACAAACACTCTTCGGGGAGCAATGAGCAGTTCTTC	CASNKHSSGSNEQFF
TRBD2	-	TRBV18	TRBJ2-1	TGTGCCAGCTCTCTCGGACTAGCGGGTGTTTTATACAATGAGCAGTTCTTC	CASSLGLAGVLYNEQFF
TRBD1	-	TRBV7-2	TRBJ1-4	TGTGCCAGCAGGGACAGGGGGGATGAAAAACTGTTTTTT	CASRDRGDEKLFF
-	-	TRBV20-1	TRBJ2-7	TGCAGTGCTAGTGTGCTTCAGGGTGCCGAGCAGTACTTC	CSASVLQGAEQYF
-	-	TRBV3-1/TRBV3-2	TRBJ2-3	TGTGCCAGCCGGGGAAACCAGAGCACAGATACGCAGTATTTT	CASRGNQSTDTQYF
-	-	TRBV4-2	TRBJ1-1	TGTGCCAGCAGCCAAGATAACGGGGACTTCTTGAACACTGAAGCTTTCTTT	CASSQDNGDFLNTEAFF
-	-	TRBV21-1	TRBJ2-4	TGTGCCAGCAGCAAGGGACAGGACAACCTAGCCAAAAACATTCAGTACTTC	CASSKGQDNLAKNIQYF
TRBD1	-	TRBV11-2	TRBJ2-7	TGTGCCAGCAGCTTATTACAGGGGGACCGTCGGGGGTTCTACGAGCAGTACTTC	CASSLLQGDRRGFYEQYF
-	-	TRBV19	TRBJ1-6	TGTGCCAGTAGGGTGGGAGTTATTGAGGATTCACCCCTCCACTTT	CASRVGVIEDSPLHF
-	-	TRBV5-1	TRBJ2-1	TGCGCCAGCAGCCCACGATCGTTTAGCTACAATGAGCAGTTCTTC	CASSPRSFSYNEQFF
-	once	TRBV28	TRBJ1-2	TGTGCCAGCAGTTTAAAGGGGGTCGGCTACACCTTC	CASSLKGVGYTF
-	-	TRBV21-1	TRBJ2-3	TGTGCCAGCAGCAGACCGCCGGGTAGGGCGGGAGGATTGACAGATACGCAGTATTTT	CASSRPPGRAGGLTDTQYF
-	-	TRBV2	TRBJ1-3	TGTGCCAGCAGTTTGGTTCCGGAGTTCTCTGGAAACACCATATATTTT	CASSLVPEFSGNTIYF